This TCR beta chain was identified in a study of PD-L1 blockade in urothelial cancer. As for the study in general: The analyses of blood took place 3 weeks (second dose) and 6 weeks after treatment start. Study-wide points: Pretreatment TCR clonality in blood, when below the median, was predictive of better survival.

Indicated time point: pretreatment peripheral blood. As for this clone: The antigen remains unidentified.

Assay: immunoSEQ multiplex PCR; the TCRdb copy retains only in-frame clones and omits some. The repertoire holds 100,000 to 150,000 clones, with roughly 83% as singletons. The ends were cut back, 7 bases at V and 5 bases at J, with 21 bases in the middle. The germline V gene encodes CDR1 SNHLY and CDR2 FYNNEI. This CDR3 region has 16 residues. The rearrangement joins TRBV2 to TRBJ2-1; a possible D gene is TRBD2 (5 bases). This receptor was identified in a man aged 45-65 years with urothelial cancer. This specimen consisted of PBMCs, obtained around atezolizumab (anti-PD-L1) treatment. The CDR3 here is CASKLVASSLNNEQFF. The CDR3 DNA sequence: TGTGCCAGCAAACTAGTCGCCTCCTCCTTAAACAATGAGCAGTTCTTC.